One and the same sample provided the 3 T cell receptor beta chains below, sequenced in a study of graft-versus-host responses after intestinal transplantation. Generated by immunoSEQ multiplex PCR, the TCRdb table keeps only in-frame clones and is missing some. This sample has 25,000 to 30,000 clones, with approximately 93% found just once. This sample comprised PBMCs, obtained roughly 68 days after intestinal transplant. The receptor source for this set is a human patient who received an intestinal transplant, so some T cells may come from the graft donor.

Concerning this clone itself: An end of the junction differs from the germline gene, which may be a read error. The V gene is TRBV13, the J gene TRBJ2-1; D gene unclear. The length of the CDR3 is 14 residues. Germline V CDR1 and CDR2: PRHDT, FYEKMQ (reference sequence). DNA for the CDR3: TGTGCCAGCAGCGACTCCCTCTCCTCCAATGAGCAGTTCTTC. Its translation is CASSDSLSSNEQFF.

Here the CDR3 reads CASSQLDGLSGGLTYEQYF. The DNA for the CDR3 is TGCGCCAGCAGCCAACTAGACGGACTTAGCGGGGGGCTAACCTACGAGCAGTACTTC. The chain employs TRBV4-1 and TRBJ2-7, with 10 bases that match TRBD2. The V segment lost 2 bases and the J segment 2 bases; nucleotides outside the gene matches: 15. The CDR3 covers 19 residues. The germline gives CDR1 MGHRA, CDR2 YSYEKL.

This rearrangement joins TRBV2 to TRBJ1-2; 7 positions match TRBD1. The trim removed 0 bases at V and 4 bases at J, leaving 5 bases unmatched. Germline CDR1 is SNHLY and CDR2 is FYNNEI. This CDR3 has 15 residues. Here the CDR3 reads CASSEAEGQSYGYTF. Written as DNA, the CDR3 is TGTGCCAGCAGTGAAGCGGAGGGACAGTCCTATGGCTACACCTTC.